This T cell receptor beta chain was identified during a study of shared clonotypes between healthy human individuals. Notes on the study in general: The study found lower generation probabilities in non-shared clonotypes than in those shared by all four donors.

Each of the donors was a healthy adult who was HIV-negative and had not had a recent acute infection or vaccination. Those who donated, Caucasian adults without exception, all lived in Nashville, Tennessee. The germline gives CDR1 MNHEY, CDR2 SMNVEV (reference sequence). V was trimmed by 3 bases and J by 10 bases, leaving 12 bases between them. This CDR3 spans 13 amino acids. Regarding this clone: The target antigen is unknown.

Data came from immunoSEQ multiplex PCR; TCRdb stores just in-frame clones and leaves some out. The sample consists of around 700,000 clones, approximately 79% of them appearing once. The source is a woman aged 25 to 39 in good health. Sequencing was carried out using memory CD4+ T cells sorted from blood. Stated subset: CD45RA-negative fraction. This chain uses TRBV27 with TRBJ1-4; possibly TRBD1 for D (6 bases). The CDR3 nucleotides read TGTGCCAGCAGTTTCAGGGAAGGGGGAAAACTGTTTTTT. As protein: CASSFREGGKLFF.